Shown below are 21 T cell receptor beta chains from a single sample sequenced in a study of blood T cell repertoires in COVID-19. Generated by immunoSEQ multiplex PCR, the TCRdb table keeps only in-frame clones and is missing some. Among fewer than 250,000 clones listed, roughly nine tenths were seen once. The material sequenced was peripheral blood. The source of these receptors is a man under 40 with acute or convalescent COVID-19.

CDR3 nucleotide sequence: TGTGCCAGCAGTTCGTTACTCGGCTATGGCTACACCTTC. Residues: CASSSLLGYGYTF. This chain uses TRBV27 with TRBJ1-2; D remains ambiguous. There are 13 residues in the CDR3. V lost 4 bases and J lost 4, with 10 bases in between. Germline-derived CDR1 and CDR2 are MNHEY and SMNVEV (reference sequence).

V is TRBV5-8 and J is TRBJ2-5, with TRBD2 matching 9 bases. Trimming cost V 4 bases and J 2 bases; bases outside gene matches: 6. This CDR3 is built from 15 residues. Germline CDR1 reads SGHTS; CDR2 reads YDEGEE. This chain's CDR3 is CASSPAGGLQETQYF. The CDR3 nucleotides read TGTGCCAGCAGCCCAGCGGGGGGCCTTCAAGAGACCCAGTACTTC. Together with reference TRBV5-8 and TRBJ2-5, the CDR3 gives the full variable domain: EAGVTQSPTHLIKTRGQQATLRCSPISGHTSVYWYQQALGLGLQFLLWYDEGEERNRGNFPPRFSGRQFPNYSSELNVNALELEDSALYLCASSPAGGLQETQYFGPGTRLLVL.

The chain couples TRBV2 to TRBJ1-2; no firm D call. Per the germline V gene, CDR1 is SNHLY and CDR2 is FYNNEI. The ends were cut back, 10 bases at V and 8 bases at J, with 17 bases in the middle. The CDR3 totals 12 residues. Written as DNA, the CDR3 is TGTGCCACCCAAGAGGTCAACGGCGGCTACACCTTC. Translated, it gives CATQEVNGGYTF.

This clone was observed a single time. The chain is built from TRBV28 and TRBJ2-7; 7 nucleotides line up with TRBD1. V shed 4 bases, J shed 0 bases, and the junction held 9 bases outside the gene matches. The CDR3 runs 16 residues. Germline V CDR1 and CDR2: MDHEN, SYDVKM. The DNA for the CDR3 is TGTGCCAGCAGTTCCACCGGGACAGATCCCTCCTACGAGCAGTACTTC. Its translation is CASSSTGTDPSYEQYF.

The chain carries TRBV5-4 and TRBJ2-3; D unclear. The CDR3 has 11 amino acids. The V end was cut by 3 bases, the J end by 6 bases, with 5 bases between. CDR1 and CDR2 (germline): SGHNT, YYREEE (reference sequence). The chain's CDR3 is CASSSQDTQYF. CDR3 sequence (DNA): TGTGCCAGCAGCTCGCAGGATACGCAGTATTTT.

The rearrangement uses TRBV28 and TRBJ1-5; 7 bases fit TRBD1. CDR1 is MDHEN, CDR2 SYDVKM, per germline. This CDR3 region has 14 residues. V lost 7 bases, J lost 6 bases, and 9 bases stayed unmatched. For the CDR3, the DNA is TGTGCCAGCAATTCAGGGGGAGATCGTCAGCCCCAGCATTTT. It translates to CASNSGGDRQPQHF.

The chain has TRBV7-8 and TRBJ2-3, with 9 bases fitting TRBD1. Germline V gives CDR1 SGHVS, CDR2 FQNEAQ. The CDR3 is made up of 17 amino acids. Trimming took 4 bases from V and 3 from J; bases not matched to a gene: 11. The CDR3, as DNA: TGTGCCAGCAGCTATAATCTCGGGACAGGGAGAACAGATACGCAGTATTTT. Its translation: CASSYNLGTGRTDTQYF.

The rearrangement links TRBV5-5 to TRBJ1-5, with 8 bases that match TRBD1. Germline CDR1 and CDR2: SGHKS and YYEKEE (reference sequence). The CDR3 totals 15 residues. V shed 4 bases and J 6 bases; nucleotides not matched to a gene: 9. The DNA for the CDR3 is TGTGCCAGCAGCGCCCGACAGGGGACGGGTCAGCCCCAGCATTTT. It yields the protein CASSARQGTGQPQHF.

The genes are TRBV7-3 and TRBJ1-1; D is unclear. Trimming removed 1 base from V and 1 base from J, with 4 bases in between. This CDR3 spans 13 amino acids. Germline CDR1 reads SGHTA; CDR2 reads FQGTGA. Here the CDR3 reads CASSLNGNTEAFF. In DNA, the CDR3 is TGTGCCAGCAGCTTAAACGGGAACACTGAAGCTTTCTTT. Full variable domain (rest looked up from reference TRBV7-3 and TRBJ1-1): GAGVSQTPSNKVTEKGKYVELRCDPISGHTALYWYRQSLGQGPEFLIYFQGTGAADDSGLPNDRFFAVRPEGSVSTLKIQRTERGDSAVYLCASSLNGNTEAFFGQGTRLTVV.

V and J are TRBV6-2 or TRBV6-3 and TRBJ1-2; 9 bases align to TRBD1. Germline lookup yields CDR1 MNHEY and CDR2 SVGEGT. This CDR3 is 13 amino acids long. Trimming at V came to 6 bases and at J to 8 bases, leaving 7 bases not matched to a gene. This CDR3 reads CASSQDRGNGYTF. The CDR3 DNA is TGTGCCAGCAGCCAGGACAGGGGAAACGGCTACACCTTC.

The CDR3 sequence: CASSSTGGGYGYTF. Written as DNA, the CDR3 is TGTGCCAGCAGCTCTACAGGGGGGGGATATGGCTACACCTTC. The chain uses TRBV27 and TRBJ1-2; 8 bases agree with TRBD1. This CDR3 spans 14 amino acids. CDR1 is MNHEY and CDR2 is SMNVEV in the germline V gene (reference sequence). With 6 bases clipped from V and 5 bases from J, the junction kept 8 bases outside the gene matches.

The rearrangement joins TRBV27 to TRBJ2-2; possible D gene TRBD1, 5 bases. The CDR3 covers 14 residues. Germline V gene lookup returns CDR1 MNHEY and CDR2 SMNVEV (reference sequence). With 9 bases removed from V and 3 bases from J, the gap between germline ends came to 14 bases. CDR3 sequence reads: CASRELGDTGELFF. In nucleotides, the CDR3 is TGTGCCAGTAGGGAATTAGGGGACACCGGGGAGCTGTTTTTT.

CDR3 amino acids: CASSPRQGQSGNTIYF. For the CDR3, the DNA is TGTGCCAGCTCACCGAGACAGGGACAGTCAGGAAACACCATATATTTT. The gene calls are TRBV18 and TRBJ1-3; 7 positions agree with TRBD1. The length of the CDR3 is 16 residues. The junction had 9 bases not matched to a gene; V was cut back by 3 bases and J by 4 bases. Germline CDR1 and CDR2: KGHSH and LQKENI.

This rearrangement joins TRBV2 to TRBJ1-5; D unresolved. The CDR3 runs to 14 residues. Per germline, CDR1 SNHLY and CDR2 FYNNEI. Trimming removed 11 bases from V and 5 bases from J, with 19 bases in between. CDR3: CARRPNQVHQPQHF. The CDR3 DNA reads as TGTGCCCGACGACCAAACCAGGTCCATCAGCCCCAGCATTTT.

The V and J genes are TRBV7-6 and TRBJ1-1, with 9 bases identical to TRBD1. The CDR3 totals 16 residues. Trimming cost V 4 bases and J 1 base; bases outside gene matches: 7. Germline loops: CDR1 SGHVS, CDR2 FNYEAQ. CDR3 region: CASSYNPGQGNTEAFF. CDR3 DNA: TGTGCCAGCAGCTATAATCCGGGACAGGGGAACACTGAAGCTTTCTTT. Together with reference TRBV7-6 and TRBJ1-1, the CDR3 gives the full variable domain: GAGVSQSPRYKVTKRGQDVALRCDPISGHVSLYWYRQALGQGPEFLTYFNYEAQQDKSGLPNDRFSAERPEGSISTLTIQRTEQRDSAMYRCASSYNPGQGNTEAFFGQGTRLTVV.

This rearrangement joins TRBV6-4 to TRBJ1-3; 8 positions match TRBD1. The CDR3 length is 15 residues. The J segment lost 8 bases and the V segment lost 4 bases, leaving 10 bases of the junction unmatched. Germline-derived CDR1 and CDR2 are MRHNA and SNTAGT. This CDR3 is CASSVPVGRGHTIYF. DNA of the CDR3: TGTGCCAGCAGTGTCCCTGTGGGCAGGGGGCACACCATATATTTT.

The rearrangement joins TRBV19 to TRBJ1-1, with D tentatively TRBD1 (6 bases). Per germline, CDR1 LNHDA and CDR2 SQIVND (reference sequence). CDR3 length: 13 amino acids. Trimming took off 4 bases at V and 10 bases at J, with 16 bases between the two ends. CDR3: CASSTFAGTPAFF. CDR3 nucleotides: TGTGCCAGTAGTACGTTTGCCGGGACACCAGCTTTCTTT.

The J gene is TRBJ2-4, the V gene TRBV9; D perhaps matches TRBD1 (6 bases). The CDR3 length is 15 residues. CDR1 and CDR2 (germline): SGDLS, YYNGEE. V lost 0 bases to trimming and J lost 4 bases, with 11 bases between them. In DNA, the CDR3 is TGTGCCAGCAGCGTAGGGCCACAGGGAAAAAACATTCAGTACTTC. Encoded protein: CASSVGPQGKNIQYF.

The rearrangement joins TRBV10-1 to TRBJ1-2, with TRBD1 identical over 7 bases. V trimming: 8 bases; J trimming: 6 bases; junction bases outside the gene matches: 12. The CDR3 has 14 residues. Germline CDR1 WNHNN, CDR2 SYGVQD (reference sequence). The CDR3 sequence: CASHHAGTAHGYTF. The CDR3 nucleotides read TGCGCCAGCCACCACGCCGGGACAGCCCATGGCTACACCTTC.

CDR3 region: CASRGGSGETQYF. The CDR3 nucleotides read TGTGCCAGCAGGGGCGGGAGCGGAGAGACCCAGTACTTC. The genes are TRBV9 and TRBJ2-5; 7 nucleotides match TRBD2. The germline gives CDR1 SGDLS, CDR2 YYNGEE. This CDR3 is built from 13 residues. Trimming took 5 bases from V and 4 from J; bases not matched to a gene: 5. The entire variable domain, with the rest obtained from reference TRBV9 and TRBJ2-5, is as follows: DSGVTQTPKHLITATGQRVTLRCSPRSGDLSVYWYQQSLDQGLQFLIQYYNGEERAKGNILERFSAQQFPDLHSELNLSSLELGDSALYFCASRGGSGETQYFGPGTRLLVL.

The chain employs TRBV27 and TRBJ1-2; tentative D call: TRBD1 (6 bases). The CDR3 loop spans 13 amino acids. The V end was cut by 5 bases, the J end by 3 bases, with 10 bases between. The V gene's germline CDR1 is MNHEY and CDR2 SMNVEV (reference sequence). CDR3 DNA: TGTGCCAGCAGTGAAGACAGGTACTATGGCTACACCTTC. As protein: CASSEDRYYGYTF.